The T cell receptor (beta chain) described here comes from a study of T cell repertoires in cytomegalovirus infection. The CDR3 contains 17 residues. CDR1 and CDR2 (germline): MGHRA, YSYEKL. The junction had 11 bases not matched to a gene; V was cut back by 6 bases and J by 0 bases. On this clonotype itself: Its antigen is still unknown.

Using its own MiXCR run on the reads, TCRdb lists one record per CDR3 protein. The top ten hold about 13% of the sample, which has 370,000 or so distinct CDR3 sequences, approximately 35% seen once. This chain links TRBV4-1 with TRBJ1-2; 9 positions agree with TRBD1. The TCR was taken from a human donor in good health (CMV status not recorded). Some clones in this sample may be carry-over from other donors' samples. The specimen was cultured PBMCs, collected from culture after CMV antigen stimulation. CDR3 sequence (DNA): TGCGCCAGCAGGCCCCCGGGACAGGGAAGAGCTAACTATGGCTACACCTTC. It yields the protein CASRPPGQGRANYGYTF.